The sequence of this TCR beta chain was determined in a study of PD-1 blockade in mismatch repair-deficient tumors. Findings and limits, study-wide: Tumor-resident clones, often undetectable pretreatment in blood, expanded then contracted after pembrolizumab.

TCR sequencing covered three patients who responded to pembrolizumab. Worth noting for this clone: Its antigen is currently unknown.

V lost 2 bases and J 7 bases, leaving 11 bases between the germline ends. The CDR3 is made up of 13 amino acids. Germline V lookup: CDR1 MNHNS, CDR2 SASEGT. Here immunoSEQ multiplex PCR was the method, and the copy in TCRdb shows in-frame clones only, minus some. This table holds about 21,000 clones, roughly four fifths found once. The sequence was obtained from an adult with mismatch repair-deficient cancer. Material: peripheral blood, obtained 2 weeks after starting pembrolizumab. The rearrangement joins TRBV6-1 to TRBJ1-2; D gene uncertain. The CDR3 sequence is CASSELWRGGYTF. Written as DNA, the CDR3 is TGTGCCAGCAGTGAACTCTGGCGGGGTGGCTACACCTTC.